Included here is one T cell receptor (beta chain) sequence, with context. This sample was included in a study of patients and donors after allogeneic stem cell transplantation. TCRdb reprocessed the RT-PCR reads with MiXCR, giving one entry per CDR3 protein. This table has roughly 940,000 distinct CDR3 sequences, roughly 18% appearing once. What was sequenced was blood, either unsorted or a sorted T cell fraction (not recorded which). The sequence derives from a human donor who was either an allogeneic HSCT recipient or a stem cell or donor lymphocyte infusion donor (not recorded which). It is not recorded whose cells these are; they may come from a transplant donor.

This CDR3 reads CASSPGAGGQNEQFF. CDR3 DNA: TGCGCCAGCAGCCCGGGAGCGGGGGGGCAGAATGAGCAGTTCTTC. The rearrangement links TRBV4-3 to TRBJ2-1; 10 positions agree with TRBD2. This CDR3 has 15 amino acids. Germline trimming cut 4 bases from V and 7 bases from J; bases unmatched to any gene: 7. Germline V gene data show CDR1 as LGHNA and CDR2 as YSLEER.